What follows are 20 T cell receptor beta chains derived from one specimen sequenced in a study of molecular identifiers for immune sequencing clone quantification. TCRdb recomputed calls from the PCR reads with MiXCR, one row per CDR3 protein. Among nearly 55,000 distinct CDR3 sequences listed, roughly 36% were seen once. Sequenced material: naive CD8+ T cells from blood, with Jurkat cell RNA spiked in. Subset: FACS-sorted CD8+CD4-CCR7+CD45RA+ naive T cells. These receptors all come from a human donor in good health. Some libraries in this study had Jurkat cell RNA spiked in.

There are a few counts of this clonotype. The chain employs TRBV25-1 and TRBJ2-3; a weak D match, TRBD2 (6 bases). Germline CDR1 is MGHDK and CDR2 is SYGVNS. Trimming removed 6 bases from V and 0 bases from J, with 13 bases in between. This CDR3 contains 15 residues. The CDR3 bases are TGTGCCAGCAGCGCGAGCGGGTCTAGCACAGATACGCAGTATTTT. Protein sequence: CASSASGSSTDTQYF.

The rearrangement joins TRBV25-1 to TRBJ1-1; 8 bases align to TRBD1. V lost 3 bases, J lost 0 bases, and 9 bases stayed unmatched. Germline CDR1 MGHDK, CDR2 SYGVNS. The CDR3 consists of 17 residues. The CDR3: CASSEPRLTGVNTEAFF. The DNA for the CDR3 is TGTGCCAGCAGTGAGCCCCGTCTGACAGGGGTGAACACTGAAGCTTTCTTT. The variable domain in full, with the rest retrieved from reference TRBV25-1 and TRBJ1-1, is EADIYQTPRYLVIGTGKKITLECSQTMGHDKMYWYQQDPGMELHLIHYSYGVNSTEKGDLSSESTVSRIRTEHFPLTLESARPSHTSQYLCASSEPRLTGVNTEAFFGQGTRLTVV.

Comment on this clonotype: It may be a read error: a sequence one base away is much more abundant. The chain employs TRBV28 and TRBJ1-5; 9 nucleotides line up with TRBD1. The CDR3 covers 15 residues. Germline V gene sequence: CDR1 MDHEN, CDR2 SYDVKM. DNA of the CDR3: TGTGCCTGCAGAGACAGGGGGTGGAACAATCAGCCCCAGCATTTT. It specifies CACRDRGWNNQPQHF.

In regard to this clonotype: Given a much more abundant clone one base away, this may be a read error. The chain couples TRBV7-8 to TRBJ1-5; no definite D call. The CDR3 is 16 residues long. The V end lost 0 bases, the J end lost 1 base, and 10 bases lay between the germline ends. Per germline, CDR1 SGHVS and CDR2 FQNEAQ. In DNA, the CDR3 is TGTGCCAGCAGCTTAGCTGTCTTGGAAAGCAATCAGCCCCAGCATTTT. This codes for CASSLAVLESNQPQHF.

With regard to this clonotype: A read error may produce the germline difference seen at one junction end. The chain combines TRBV20-1 with TRBJ2-7, with D unclear. In germline, CDR1 is DFQATT, CDR2 SNEGSKA (reference sequence). The CDR3 sequence is 13 residues long. The CDR3 region has the DNA TGCAGTGCTAGAGATCCCCTAGGGTACGAGCGGTACTTC. As protein: CSARDPLGYERYF.

The rearrangement joins TRBV3-1 to TRBJ2-7; 9 nucleotides line up with TRBD2. The CDR3 contains 17 residues. V was pared by 0 bases and J by 5 bases, with 11 bases of the junction left unmatched. CDR1 is LGHDT, CDR2 YNNKEL, per germline (reference sequence). The DNA for the CDR3 is TGTGCCAGCAGCCAAGATTTTCGGCGGGAGGGTTTCCACGAGCAGTACTTC. Amino acid sequence: CASSQDFRREGFHEQYF.

The CDR3 bases are TGTGCCAGCAGCTGGAGCTACGAGCAGTACTTC. The encoded protein is CASSWSYEQYF. J is TRBJ2-7 and V is TRBV11-2; D is undetermined. This CDR3 is built from 11 residues. With 4 bases removed from V and 3 bases from J, the gap between germline ends came to 4 bases. The germline V gene has CDR1 SGHAT and CDR2 FQNNGV. Complete variable domain (other parts from reference TRBV11-2 and TRBJ2-7): EAGVAQSPRYKIIEKRQSVAFWCNPISGHATLYWYQQILGQGPKLLIQFQNNGVVDDSQLPKDRFSAERLKGVDSTLKIQPAKLEDSAVYLCASSWSYEQYFGPGTRLTVT.

This chain connects TRBV20-1 to TRBJ2-7, with D unclear. There are 12 residues in the CDR3. The V gene's germline CDR1 is DFQATT and CDR2 SNEGSKA (reference sequence). Deletions cut 0 bases from V and 6 bases from J, with 9 bases between. The CDR3 DNA follows: TGCAGTGCTAGAGATTTAGCCCTCGAGCAGTACTTC. It encodes CSARDLALEQYF.

A word on this clonotype: A much more abundant neighbour one base away suggests this may be a read error. V is TRBV6-5 and J is TRBJ2-7; D is uncertain. Germline V CDR1 and CDR2: MNHEY, SVGAGI. This CDR3 region has 11 residues. DNA for the CDR3: TGCGCCAGCAGTATGGGTACGGAGCAGTACTTC. Protein sequence: CASSMGTEQYF.

This clonotype was observed a few times. The gene calls are TRBV4-3 and TRBJ2-7, with D uncertain. This CDR3 spans 13 amino acids. V lost 1 base to trimming and J lost 3 bases, with 7 bases between them. Germline CDR1 LGHNA, CDR2 YSLEER. The CDR3 sequence is CASSQGRLYEQYF. The CDR3 coding sequence is TGCGCCAGCAGCCAAGGCCGCCTCTACGAGCAGTACTTC.

J is TRBJ2-2 and V is TRBV9; 8 bases line up with TRBD1. V dropped 3 bases and J dropped 5; count of bases not matched to a gene: 6. The CDR3 runs to 15 residues. Germline V gene sequence: CDR1 SGDLS, CDR2 YYNGEE. The CDR3 loop is CASSDQGARTGELFF. The CDR3 nucleotides are TGTGCCAGCAGCGACCAGGGGGCGCGTACCGGGGAGCTGTTTTTT. Variable domain in full (rest from reference TRBV9 and TRBJ2-2): DSGVTQTPKHLITATGQRVTLRCSPRSGDLSVYWYQQSLDQGLQFLIQYYNGEERAKGNILERFSAQQFPDLHSELNLSSLELGDSALYFCASSDQGARTGELFFGEGSRLTVL.

This clonotype was seen a single time. The V and J genes are TRBV7-9 and TRBJ2-7; D is undetermined. The CDR3 length is 16 residues. Germline CDR1 and CDR2: SEHNR and FQNEAQ (reference sequence). With 8 bases removed from V and 1 base from J, the gap between germline ends came to 21 bases. Written as DNA, the CDR3 is TGTGCCAGCGGCCCATGGGTCGGAGTCCGGTCCTACGAGCAGTACTTC. Translated, it gives CASGPWVGVRSYEQYF.

The sample holds many counts of this clonotype. CDR3 DNA: TGCAGTGCTGAAGGGGGACTAGCGGAAGCCTGGGCTGGTACGCAGTATTTT. Translated: CSAEGGLAEAWAGTQYF. V and J are TRBV20-1 and TRBJ2-3; 11 bases align to TRBD2. The V gene's germline CDR1 is DFQATT and CDR2 SNEGSKA (reference sequence). V dropped 5 bases and J dropped 8; count of bases not matched to a gene: 18. The CDR3 has 17 amino acids.

This clonotype has just a few counts. The V and J genes are TRBV4-2 and TRBJ2-5; D gene uncertain. CDR1 and CDR2 (germline): LGHNA, YNFKEQ. Trimming removed 0 bases at V and 5 bases at J, with 7 bases between. The CDR3 runs 13 residues. CDR3 loop: CASSQDYTETQYF. The CDR3 nucleotides are TGTGCCAGCAGCCAAGATTATACGGAGACCCAGTACTTC.

This chain uses TRBV5-1 with TRBJ1-1; TRBD1 is a possible D gene (5 bases). Trimming pared 6 bases from V and 0 bases from J, leaving 9 bases between. The CDR3 has 13 amino acids. CDR1 is SGHRS and CDR2 is YFSETQ in the germline V gene. This CDR3 is CASTQGMNTEAFF. Written as DNA, the CDR3 is TGCGCCAGCACCCAGGGAATGAACACTGAAGCTTTCTTT.

The sample holds a few counts of this clonotype. This sequence joins TRBV28 and TRBJ1-5, with D maybe TRBD1 (6 bases). Germline loops: CDR1 MDHEN, CDR2 SYDVKM. V was clipped by 6 bases and J by 5 bases, with 11 bases between them. This CDR3 comprises 13 residues. CDR3 DNA sequence: TGTGCCAGCAGCCAACAGGGATATCAGCCCCAGCATTTT. This translates into CASSQQGYQPQHF. The full variable domain, with the rest looked up from reference TRBV28 and TRBJ1-5, is DVKVTQSSRYLVKRTGEKVFLECVQDMDHENMFWYRQDPGLGLRLIYFSYDVKMKEKGDIPEGYSVSREKKERFSLILESASTNQTSMYLCASSQQGYQPQHFGDGTRLSIL.

The rearrangement uses TRBV27 and TRBJ2-7, with 8 bases that match TRBD1. The V segment lost 4 bases and the J segment 5 bases; nucleotides outside the gene matches: 7. This CDR3 has 14 amino acids. The germline V gene encodes CDR1 MNHEY and CDR2 SMNVEV (reference sequence). CDR3 in DNA: TGTGCCAGCAGTTACAGGACAGGGCTAGACGAGCAGTACTTC. Translating it yields CASSYRTGLDEQYF.

The rearrangement links TRBV13 to TRBJ2-5; D uncertain. Looked up from germline, CDR1 is PRHDT and CDR2 is FYEKMQ (reference sequence). The V end was cut by 3 bases, the J end by 1 base, with 3 bases between. The CDR3 length is 12 residues. The CDR3 protein is CASSFGQETQYF. The CDR3, as DNA: TGTGCCAGCAGCTTCGGCCAAGAGACCCAGTACTTC.

As for this clonotype: A read error may explain this, as a much larger clone is one base away. The CDR3 coding sequence is TGCGCCAGCAGCCAGGGACTGGAGAACACCGGGGAGCTGTTTTTT. This translates into CASSQGLENTGELFF. The V and J genes are TRBV23-1 and TRBJ2-2, with D perhaps TRBD2 (6 bases). TRBV23-1 is annotated as an ORF whose role is uncertain. The CDR3 spans 15 residues. V lost 6 bases to trimming and J lost 1 base, with 12 bases between them.

V and J are TRBV6-6 and TRBJ2-5, with D perhaps matching TRBD2 (5 bases). This CDR3 is built from 12 residues. V dropped 6 bases and J dropped 10 bases, with 15 bases sitting between them. Germline V lookup: CDR1 MNHNY, CDR2 SVGAGI (reference sequence). The CDR3 is CASSQDSPGQYF. The CDR3 DNA is TGTGCCAGCAGCCAGGACTCCCCGGGCCAGTACTTC.